A selection of T cell receptor beta chains follows, all from one sample in a study of cytomegalovirus exposure and HLA in healthy donors. Clones were sequenced by immunoSEQ multiplex PCR, and TCRdb holds only the in-frame ones, with some missing. The sample shows 120,000 to 150,000 clones, 65% to 80% of them seen only once. The material sequenced was PBMCs. The source of these receptors is a man in his forties in good health and CMV-seropositive. Both conserved end residues are part of each CDR3. Each record gives: CDR3 protein, CDR3 DNA, V gene, clone size, D gene, J gene. The D gene is left open where the match is weak. The size field is filled for only some rows; it gives once, few, many or a size class.

CDR3aa: CSGHRGGIENEQFF; CDR3nt: TGCAGCGGTCACCGGGGCGGGATAGAAAATGAGCAGTTCTTC; v_gene: TRBV29-1; abundance: -; d_gene: -; j_gene: TRBJ2-1
CDR3aa: CASSPSGANGLTF; CDR3nt: TGTGCCAGCAGCCCTTCTGGGGCCAACGGCCTGACTTTC; v_gene: TRBV6-5; abundance: -; d_gene: -; j_gene: TRBJ2-6
CDR3aa: CASGTSGRWGQYF; CDR3nt: TGTGCCAGCGGAACTAGCGGGAGGTGGGGGCAGTACTTC; v_gene: TRBV7-2; abundance: -; d_gene: TRBD2; j_gene: TRBJ2-7
CDR3aa: CASSLVGGEAFF; CDR3nt: TGTGCCAGCAGCTTAGTCGGGGGTGAAGCTTTCTTT; v_gene: TRBV7-9; abundance: once; d_gene: -; j_gene: TRBJ1-1
CDR3aa: CAISDKGREGHNEQFF; CDR3nt: TGTGCCATCAGTGATAAGGGGCGGGAGGGTCACAATGAGCAGTTCTTC; v_gene: TRBV10-3; abundance: few; d_gene: TRBD2; j_gene: TRBJ2-1
CDR3aa: CASSLVSVSNQPQHF; CDR3nt: TGTGCCAGCAGCTTAGTGTCGGTTAGCAATCAGCCCCAGCATTTT; v_gene: TRBV7-2; abundance: -; d_gene: -; j_gene: TRBJ1-5
CDR3aa: CASSYDRARTEAFF; CDR3nt: TGCGCCAGCAGCTACGACAGGGCGCGGACTGAAGCTTTCTTT; v_gene: TRBV4-1; abundance: -; d_gene: TRBD1; j_gene: TRBJ1-1
CDR3aa: CASSRGGGGTEAFF; CDR3nt: TGTGCCAGCAGCCGCGGAGGTGGCGGCACTGAAGCTTTCTTT; v_gene: TRBV27; abundance: -; d_gene: -; j_gene: TRBJ1-1
CDR3aa: CASSEGGIYEQYF; CDR3nt: TGTGCCAGCAGTGAAGGCGGTATCTACGAGCAGTACTTC; v_gene: TRBV6-1; abundance: -; d_gene: -; j_gene: TRBJ2-7
CDR3aa: CASSPLGGIRYEQYF; CDR3nt: TGTGCCAGCAGCCCTCTTGGCGGGATAAGATACGAGCAGTACTTC; v_gene: TRBV7-8; abundance: -; d_gene: -; j_gene: TRBJ2-7
CDR3aa: CASSVGAPSGSGNEQFF; CDR3nt: TGTGCCAGCAGCGTAGGGGCCCCCAGCGGGAGTGGCAATGAGCAGTTCTTC; v_gene: TRBV9; abundance: -; d_gene: TRBD2; j_gene: TRBJ2-1
CDR3aa: CASSSGRGSQETQYF; CDR3nt: TGTGCCAGCAGCTCCGGTAGAGGGTCCCAAGAGACCCAGTACTTC; v_gene: TRBV7-7; abundance: -; d_gene: -; j_gene: TRBJ2-5
CDR3aa: CASSPADRIETQYF; CDR3nt: TGTGCCAGCAGCCCCGCGGACAGGATAGAGACCCAGTACTTC; v_gene: TRBV7-6; abundance: -; d_gene: TRBD1; j_gene: TRBJ2-5
CDR3aa: CASSISGSSDTQYF; CDR3nt: TGTGCCAGCAGCATTAGCGGGAGTTCAGATACGCAGTATTTT; v_gene: TRBV27; abundance: -; d_gene: TRBD2; j_gene: TRBJ2-3
CDR3aa: CATSRDRGKAFF; CDR3nt: TGTGCCACCAGCCGGGACAGGGGTAAGGCTTTCTTT; v_gene: TRBV15; abundance: -; d_gene: TRBD1; j_gene: TRBJ1-1